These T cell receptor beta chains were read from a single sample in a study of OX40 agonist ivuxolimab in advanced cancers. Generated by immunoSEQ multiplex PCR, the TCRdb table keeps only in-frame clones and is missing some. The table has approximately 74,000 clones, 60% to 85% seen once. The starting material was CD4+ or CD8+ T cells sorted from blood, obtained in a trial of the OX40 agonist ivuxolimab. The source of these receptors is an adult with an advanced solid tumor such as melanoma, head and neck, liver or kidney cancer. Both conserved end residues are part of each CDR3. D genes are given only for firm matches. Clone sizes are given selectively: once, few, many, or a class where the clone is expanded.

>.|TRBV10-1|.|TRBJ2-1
TGCGCCAGCAGTGAGAGGGGACTTTTCTCGCCTGATCACAATGAGCAGTTCTTC
CASSERGLFSPDHNEQFF
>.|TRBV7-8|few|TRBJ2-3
TGTGCCAGCAGCCCAGTAGATACGCAGTATTTT
CASSPVDTQYF
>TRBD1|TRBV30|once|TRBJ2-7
TGTGCCTGGAGGGGACAGGCCGTCTCCTACGAGCAGTACTTC
CAWRGQAVSYEQYF
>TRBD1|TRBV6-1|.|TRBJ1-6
TGTGCCAGCAGGGGGGGACAGGGTTATAATTCACCCCTCCACTTT
CASRGGQGYNSPLHF
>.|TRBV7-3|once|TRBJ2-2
TGTGCCAGCAGCCGGAAGGCGAACACCGGGGAGCTGTTTTTT
CASSRKANTGELFF
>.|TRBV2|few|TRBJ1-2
TGTGCCAGCAGTGAGGTCAGGGAGGAAGATGGCTACACCTTC
CASSEVREEDGYTF
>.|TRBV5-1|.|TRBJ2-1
TGCGCCAGCAGCTTGGGGCTTATAGGGGAGTATTACAATGAGCAGTTCTTC
CASSLGLIGEYYNEQFF
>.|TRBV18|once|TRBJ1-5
TGTGCCAGCTCACCACGGGGGGCGGATTCGCAGCCCCAGCATTTT
CASSPRGADSQPQHF
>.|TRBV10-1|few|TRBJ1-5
TGCGCCGAGTCCAGGGCCGAGAATCAGCCCCAGCATTTT
CAESRAENQPQHF
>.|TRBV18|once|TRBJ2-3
TGTGCCAGCTCACTGGGACGGAGGTCCACAGATACGCAGTATTTT
CASSLGRRSTDTQYF
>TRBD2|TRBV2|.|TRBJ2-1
TGTGCCAGCAGTGAACTAGCGGGTTACTTTAGCTCCTACAATGAGCAGTTCTTC
CASSELAGYFSSYNEQFF
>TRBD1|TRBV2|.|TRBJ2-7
TGTGCCAGCAGTGTAACGGGACAGGGAGCCTACGAGCAGTACTTC
CASSVTGQGAYEQYF
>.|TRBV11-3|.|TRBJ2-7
TGTGCCAGCTTCCCGATCCCCGGCCACTGGTGGAGCTCCTACGAGCAGTACTTC
CASFPIPGHWWSSYEQYF
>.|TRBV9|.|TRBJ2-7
TGTGCCAGCAGCCCAGGGGGCGGGGGGGCCTACGAGCAGTACTTC
CASSPGGGGAYEQYF
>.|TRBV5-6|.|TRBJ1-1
TGTGCCAGCAGCTTACCGGGCCTGAACACTGAAGCTTTCTTT
CASSLPGLNTEAFF
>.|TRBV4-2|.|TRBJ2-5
TGTGCCAGCAGCCCGGGGCGGGATAGGGAGACCCAGTACTTC
CASSPGRDRETQYF
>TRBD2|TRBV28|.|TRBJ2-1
TGTGCCAGCAGCCCTTTAAAGAGTAGCGGGAGGGTGGTAGGCTACAATGAGCAGTTCTTC
CASSPLKSSGRVVGYNEQFF
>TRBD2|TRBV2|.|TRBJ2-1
TGTGCCAGCAGTGAAGGGGCAGGCGGCGGGAGGAATGAGCAGTTCTTC
CASSEGAGGGRNEQFF
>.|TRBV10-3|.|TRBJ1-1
TGTGCCATCAGTGAGGACCCTCAACGAATGAACACTGAAGCTTTCTTT
CAISEDPQRMNTEAFF
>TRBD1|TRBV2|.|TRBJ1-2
TGTGCCAGCAGTTCCCTAACGACAGGGTTGGCCTATGGCTACACCTTC
CASSSLTTGLAYGYTF
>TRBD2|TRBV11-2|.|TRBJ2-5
TGTGCCAGCAGCCCTGAAGGGGCGGGAGTTAAGAAGACCCAGTACTTC
CASSPEGAGVKKTQYF
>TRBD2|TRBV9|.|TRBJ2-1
TGTGCCAGCAGCGTAGGAGGGACTAGCGGGAAATCCTACAATGAGCAGTTCTTC
CASSVGGTSGKSYNEQFF
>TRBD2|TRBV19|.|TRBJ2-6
TGTGCCTCCTTAGCGGGAGGGTCTGGCGGGGCCAACGTCCTGACTTTC
CASLAGGSGGANVLTF
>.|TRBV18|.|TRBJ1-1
TGTGCCAGCTCCATCACAGGGCGGAACACTGAAGCTTTCTTT
CASSITGRNTEAFF
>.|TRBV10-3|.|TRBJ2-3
TGTGCCATCAGGAGTACCAGCACAGATACGCAGTATTTT
CAIRSTSTDTQYF
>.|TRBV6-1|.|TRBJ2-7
TGTGCCAGCAGTGCCCAGGGTTACGAGCAGTACTTC
CASSAQGYEQYF
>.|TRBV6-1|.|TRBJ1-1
TGTGCCAGCAGTTACGGGACCAAAGCTTTCTTT
CASSYGTKAFF
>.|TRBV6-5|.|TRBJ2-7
TGTGCCAGCAGTTACTCCCCGACCTACGAGCAGTACTTC
CASSYSPTYEQYF
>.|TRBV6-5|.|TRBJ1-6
TGTGCCAGCAGTTACTCGTCAGGATACCCAGATTCACCCCTCCACTTT
CASSYSSGYPDSPLHF
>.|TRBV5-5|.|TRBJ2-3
TGTGCCAGCAGCTTGTTCGGTCCCTGGGATACGCAGTATTTT
CASSLFGPWDTQYF
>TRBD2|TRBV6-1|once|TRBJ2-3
TGTGCCAGCAGTGGGCCCACGGGGGGTACGCAGTATTTT
CASSGPTGGTQYF
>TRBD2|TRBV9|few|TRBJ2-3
TGTGCCAGCAGCGGACCTAGCGGGGTCGGTACAGATACGCAGTATTTT
CASSGPSGVGTDTQYF
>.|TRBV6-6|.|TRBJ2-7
TGTGCCAGCAGTTACGACGGCCTTTACGAGCAGTACTTC
CASSYDGLYEQYF
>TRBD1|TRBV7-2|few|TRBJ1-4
TGTGCCAGCAGCTACTTACAGGGGGCGCAGACTAATGAAAAACTGTTTTTT
CASSYLQGAQTNEKLFF
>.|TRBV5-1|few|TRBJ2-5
TGCGCCAGCTCTCGGAGCGGACTCGATGGGGAGACCCAGTACTTC
CASSRSGLDGETQYF
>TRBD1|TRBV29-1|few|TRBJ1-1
TGCAGCGGTAGGGACAGGGCGAACACTGAAGCTTTCTTT
CSGRDRANTEAFF
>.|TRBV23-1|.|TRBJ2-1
TGCGCCAGCAGTCAACCATTCGGAACCTACAATGAGCAGTTCTTC
CASSQPFGTYNEQFF
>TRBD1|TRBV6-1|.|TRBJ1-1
TGTGCCAGCACCCCCGACAGGGGAGACACTGAAGCTTTCTTT
CASTPDRGDTEAFF
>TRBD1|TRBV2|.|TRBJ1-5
TGTGCCAGCAGCCGACAGGGTGGTAGCAATCAGCCCCAGCATTTT
CASSRQGGSNQPQHF
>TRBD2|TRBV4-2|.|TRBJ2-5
TGTGCCAGCAGCCAAGGGACTAGCGGGGCCAGGGGGACCCAGTACTTC
CASSQGTSGARGTQYF
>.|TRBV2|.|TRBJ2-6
TGTGCCAGCAGTGATGCAGGGGCCAACGTCCTGACTTTC
CASSDAGANVLTF
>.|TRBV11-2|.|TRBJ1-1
TGTGCCAGCAGCTGGGGACGGATGAACACTGAAGCTTTCTTT
CASSWGRMNTEAFF
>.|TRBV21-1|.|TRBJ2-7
TGTGCCAGCAGCAAAGTCGCCACATCCTACGAGCAGTACTTC
CASSKVATSYEQYF
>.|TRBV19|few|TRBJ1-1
TGTGCCAGTAGCCTGAACGGACACGTTAACACTGAAGCTTTCTTT
CASSLNGHVNTEAFF
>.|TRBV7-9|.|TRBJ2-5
TGTGCCAGCAGCTTCGGCGGGACTTTCCAAGAGACCCAGTACTTC
CASSFGGTFQETQYF
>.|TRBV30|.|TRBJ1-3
TGTGCCTGGAGCCCAGGGGCCTTAGGAAACACCATATATTTT
CAWSPGALGNTIYF
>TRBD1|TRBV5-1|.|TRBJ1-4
TGCGCCAGCAGCCCCGGGACAGGCCGAAATGAAAAACTGTTTTTT
CASSPGTGRNEKLFF